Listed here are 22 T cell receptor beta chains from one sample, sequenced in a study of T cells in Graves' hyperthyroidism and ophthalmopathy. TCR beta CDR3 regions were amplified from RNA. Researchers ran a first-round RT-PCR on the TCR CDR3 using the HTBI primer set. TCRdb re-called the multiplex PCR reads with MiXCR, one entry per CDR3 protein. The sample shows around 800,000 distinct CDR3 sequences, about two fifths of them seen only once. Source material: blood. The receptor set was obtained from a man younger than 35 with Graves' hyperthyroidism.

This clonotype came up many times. The CDR3 reads CAISVAGQASGANVLTF. In DNA form, the CDR3 reads TGTGCCATCAGTGTGGCTGGACAGGCCTCTGGGGCCAACGTCCTGACTTTC. V is TRBV10-3 and J is TRBJ2-6, with 7 bases identical to TRBD1. This CDR3 spans 17 amino acids. Germline assignment: CDR1 ENHRY and CDR2 SYGVKD. The V gene end was trimmed by 4 bases and the J gene end by 0 bases; junction bases not matched to a gene: 6.

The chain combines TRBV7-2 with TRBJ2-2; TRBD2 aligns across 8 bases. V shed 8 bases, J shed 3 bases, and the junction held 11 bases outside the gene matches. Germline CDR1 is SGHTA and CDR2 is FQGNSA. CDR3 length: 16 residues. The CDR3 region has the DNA TGTGCCAGCCGAACTACGGGGGGGGTTCACACCGGGGAGCTGTTTTTT. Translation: CASRTTGGVHTGELFF.

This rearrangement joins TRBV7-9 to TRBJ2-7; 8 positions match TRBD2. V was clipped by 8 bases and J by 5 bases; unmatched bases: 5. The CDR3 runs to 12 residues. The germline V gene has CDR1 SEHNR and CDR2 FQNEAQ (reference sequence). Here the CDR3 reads CASGRGVDEQYF. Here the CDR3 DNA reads TGTGCCAGCGGGCGGGGGGTCGACGAGCAGTACTTC.

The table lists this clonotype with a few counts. Here the CDR3 DNA reads TGTGCCTGGATCTTGAACACTGAAGCTTTCTTT. This translates into CAWILNTEAFF. V is TRBV30 and J is TRBJ1-1; D is ambiguous. Germline V gene lookup returns CDR1 GTSNPN and CDR2 SVGIG (reference sequence). The CDR3 loop spans 11 amino acids. V was clipped by 4 bases and J by 0 bases, with 3 bases between them.

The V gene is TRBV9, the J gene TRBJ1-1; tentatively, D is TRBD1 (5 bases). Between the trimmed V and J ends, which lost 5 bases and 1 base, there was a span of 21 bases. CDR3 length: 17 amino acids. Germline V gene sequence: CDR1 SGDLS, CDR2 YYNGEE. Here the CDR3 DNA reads TGTGCCAGCAGTTACTCGAGGTCGGGGGGAGCGAACACTGAAGCTTTCTTT. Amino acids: CASSYSRSGGANTEAFF.

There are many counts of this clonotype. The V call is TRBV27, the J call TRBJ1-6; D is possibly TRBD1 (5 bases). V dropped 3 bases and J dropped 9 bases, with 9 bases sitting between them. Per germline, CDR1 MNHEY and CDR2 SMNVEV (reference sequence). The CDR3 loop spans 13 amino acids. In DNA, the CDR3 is TGTGCCAGCAGTTTGGCCGGGACTTCACCCCTCCACTTT. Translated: CASSLAGTSPLHF.

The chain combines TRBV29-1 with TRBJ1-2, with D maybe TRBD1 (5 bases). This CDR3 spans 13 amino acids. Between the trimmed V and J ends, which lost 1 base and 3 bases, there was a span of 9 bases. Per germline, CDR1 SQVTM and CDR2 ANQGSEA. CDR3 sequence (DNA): TGCAGCGTTGAAGTTCAGGGTGACTATGGCTACACCTTC. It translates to CSVEVQGDYGYTF. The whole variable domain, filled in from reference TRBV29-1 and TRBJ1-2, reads SAVISQKPSRDICQRGTSLTIQCQVDSQVTMMFWYRQQPGQSLTLIATANQGSEATYESGFVIDKFPISRPNLTFSTLTVSNMSPEDSSIYLCSVEVQGDYGYTFGSGTRLTVV.

The CDR3 coding sequence is TGTGCCAGCAGTGTACAGGGGGGGAATGAAAAACTGTTTTTT. Its translation is CASSVQGGNEKLFF. This rearrangement joins TRBV2 to TRBJ1-4, with 8 bases aligning to TRBD1. Unmatched junction bases numbered 3, after V lost 4 bases and J lost 5 bases. The CDR3 spans 14 residues. Germline lookup yields CDR1 SNHLY and CDR2 FYNNEI.

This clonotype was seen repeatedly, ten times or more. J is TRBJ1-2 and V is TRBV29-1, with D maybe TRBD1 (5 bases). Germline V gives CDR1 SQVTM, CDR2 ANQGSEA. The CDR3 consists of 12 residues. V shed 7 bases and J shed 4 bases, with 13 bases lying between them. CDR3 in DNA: TGCAGCGGGGTGGAGGGGAGCTATGGCTACACCTTC. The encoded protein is CSGVEGSYGYTF.

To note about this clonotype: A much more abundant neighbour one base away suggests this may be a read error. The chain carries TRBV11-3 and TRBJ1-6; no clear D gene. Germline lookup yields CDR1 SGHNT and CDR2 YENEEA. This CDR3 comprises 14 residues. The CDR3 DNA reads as TGTGCCAGCAGCCAGAGGGAAATTTACTCACCCCCCCACTTT. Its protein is CASSQREIYSPPHF.

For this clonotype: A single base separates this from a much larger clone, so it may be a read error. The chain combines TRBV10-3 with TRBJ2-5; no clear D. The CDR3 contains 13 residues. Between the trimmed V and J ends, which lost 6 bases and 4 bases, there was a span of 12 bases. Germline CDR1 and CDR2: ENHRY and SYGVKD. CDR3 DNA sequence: TGTGCCATCAGACCAACAGAAGGAGAGACCCAGTACTTC. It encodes CAIRPTEGETQYF.

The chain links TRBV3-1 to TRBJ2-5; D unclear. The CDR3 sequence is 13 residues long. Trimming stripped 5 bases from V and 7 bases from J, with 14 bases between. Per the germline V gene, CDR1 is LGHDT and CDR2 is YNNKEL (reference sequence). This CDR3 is CASSNLEAGTQYF. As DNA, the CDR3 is TGTGCCAGCAGCAATCTAGAGGCTGGGACCCAGTACTTC.

CDR3 residues: CASSSYGGELFF. DNA of the CDR3: TGTGCCAGCAGCTCCTACGGTGGGGAGCTGTTTTTT. This sequence joins TRBV7-3 and TRBJ2-2; D is uncertain. Germline V gene data show CDR1 as SGHTA and CDR2 as FQGTGA. The CDR3 loop spans 12 amino acids. Trimming left V 4 bases short and J 8 bases short, with 8 bases between.

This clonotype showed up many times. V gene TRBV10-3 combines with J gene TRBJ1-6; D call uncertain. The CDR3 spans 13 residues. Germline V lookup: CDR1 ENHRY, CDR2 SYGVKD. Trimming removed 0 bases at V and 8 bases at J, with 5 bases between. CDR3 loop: CAISESWDSPLHF. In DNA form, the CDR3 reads TGTGCCATCAGTGAGTCGTGGGATTCACCCCTCCACTTT.

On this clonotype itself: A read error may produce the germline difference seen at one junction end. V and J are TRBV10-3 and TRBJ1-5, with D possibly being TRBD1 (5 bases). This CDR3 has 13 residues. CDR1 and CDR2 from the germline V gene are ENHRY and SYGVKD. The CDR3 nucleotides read TGTGCCAGCAGTTACAAGGGGTGGGGGCCCCAGCATTTT. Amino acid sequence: CASSYKGWGPQHF.

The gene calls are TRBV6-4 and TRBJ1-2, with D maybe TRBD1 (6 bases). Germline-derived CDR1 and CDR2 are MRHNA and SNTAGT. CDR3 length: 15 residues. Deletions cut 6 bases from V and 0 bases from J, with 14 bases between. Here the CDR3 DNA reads TGTGCCAGCAGGGACCGGGACACTTCTAACTATGGCTACACCTTC. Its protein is CASRDRDTSNYGYTF.

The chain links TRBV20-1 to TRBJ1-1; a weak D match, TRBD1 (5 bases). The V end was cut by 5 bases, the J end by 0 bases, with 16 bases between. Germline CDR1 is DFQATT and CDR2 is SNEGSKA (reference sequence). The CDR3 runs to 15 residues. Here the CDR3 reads CSAGARRVVNTEAFF. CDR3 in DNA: TGCAGTGCTGGGGCGCGGAGGGTGGTGAACACTGAAGCTTTCTTT.

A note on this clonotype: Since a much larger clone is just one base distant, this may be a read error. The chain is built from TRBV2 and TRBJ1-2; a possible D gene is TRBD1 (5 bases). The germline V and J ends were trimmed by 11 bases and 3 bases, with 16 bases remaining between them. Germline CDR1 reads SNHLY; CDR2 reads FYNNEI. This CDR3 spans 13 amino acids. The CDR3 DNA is TGTGCCGGCGGCCAGGGACTCCACTATGGCTACACCTTC. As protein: CAGGQGLHYGYTF.

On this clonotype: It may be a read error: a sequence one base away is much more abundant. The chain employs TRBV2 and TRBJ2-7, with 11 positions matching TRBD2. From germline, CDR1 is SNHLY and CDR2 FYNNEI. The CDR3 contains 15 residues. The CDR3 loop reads CASRPGTSGKGERYF. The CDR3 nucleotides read TGTGCCAGCAGACCCGGGACTAGCGGCAAAGGGGAGCGGTACTTC.

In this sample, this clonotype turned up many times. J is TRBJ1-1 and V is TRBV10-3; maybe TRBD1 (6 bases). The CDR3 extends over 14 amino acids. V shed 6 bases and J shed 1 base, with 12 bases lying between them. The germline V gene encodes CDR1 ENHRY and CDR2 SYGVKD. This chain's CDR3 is CAIRYDRSNTEAFF. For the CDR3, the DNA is TGTGCCATCAGATATGACAGGTCGAACACTGAAGCTTTCTTT.

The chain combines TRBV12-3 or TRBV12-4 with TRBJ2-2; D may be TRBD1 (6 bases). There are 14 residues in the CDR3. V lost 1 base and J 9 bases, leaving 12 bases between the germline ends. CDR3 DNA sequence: TGTGCCAGCAGTTTAGAGAACAGGGTTCGGGAGCTGTTTTTT. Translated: CASSLENRVRELFF.

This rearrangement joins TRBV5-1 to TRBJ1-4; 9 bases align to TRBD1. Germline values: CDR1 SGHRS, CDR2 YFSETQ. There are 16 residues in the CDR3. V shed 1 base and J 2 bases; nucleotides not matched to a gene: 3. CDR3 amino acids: CASSLQGQGTNEKLFF. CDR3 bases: TGCGCCAGCAGCTTGCAGGGACAGGGCACTAATGAAAAACTGTTTTTT.